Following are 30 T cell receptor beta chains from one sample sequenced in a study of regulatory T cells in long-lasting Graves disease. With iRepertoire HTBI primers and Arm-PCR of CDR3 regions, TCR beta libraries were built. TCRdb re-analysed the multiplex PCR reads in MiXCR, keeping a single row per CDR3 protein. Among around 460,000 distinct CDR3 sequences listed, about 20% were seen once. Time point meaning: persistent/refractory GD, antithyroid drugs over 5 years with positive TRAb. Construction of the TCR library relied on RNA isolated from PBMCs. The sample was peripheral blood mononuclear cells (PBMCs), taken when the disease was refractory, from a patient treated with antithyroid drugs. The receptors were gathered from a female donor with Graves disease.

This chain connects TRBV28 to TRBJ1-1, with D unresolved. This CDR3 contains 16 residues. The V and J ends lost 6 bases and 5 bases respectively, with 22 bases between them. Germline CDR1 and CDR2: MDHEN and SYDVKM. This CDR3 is CASSTFEGNRETEAFF. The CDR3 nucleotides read TGTGCCAGCAGCACCTTTGAGGGCAACCGAGAGACTGAAGCTTTCTTT.

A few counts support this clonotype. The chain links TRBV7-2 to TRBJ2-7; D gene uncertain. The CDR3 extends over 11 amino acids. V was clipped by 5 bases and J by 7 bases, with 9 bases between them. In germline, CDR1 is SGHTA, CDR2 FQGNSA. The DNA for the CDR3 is TGTGCCAGCAGCGCACATCAGGAGCAGTACTTC. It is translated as CASSAHQEQYF.

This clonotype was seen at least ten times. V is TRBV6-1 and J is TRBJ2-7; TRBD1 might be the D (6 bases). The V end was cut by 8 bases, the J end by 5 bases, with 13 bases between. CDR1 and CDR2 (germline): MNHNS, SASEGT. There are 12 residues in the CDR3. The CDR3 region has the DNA TGTGCCAGCTCAGGGCCAGGGGACGAGCAGTACTTC. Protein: CASSGPGDEQYF.

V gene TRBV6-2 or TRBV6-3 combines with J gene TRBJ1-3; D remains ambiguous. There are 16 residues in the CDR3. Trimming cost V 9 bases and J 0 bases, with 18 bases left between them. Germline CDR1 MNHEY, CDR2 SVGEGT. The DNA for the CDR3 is TGTGCCAGTAGGGCCCGGGGAAGAAGCTCTGGAAACACCATATATTTT. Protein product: CASRARGRSSGNTIYF.

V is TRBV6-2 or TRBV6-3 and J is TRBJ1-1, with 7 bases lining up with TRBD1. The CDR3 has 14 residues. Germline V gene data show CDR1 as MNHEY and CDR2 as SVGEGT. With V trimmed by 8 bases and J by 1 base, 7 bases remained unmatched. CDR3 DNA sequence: TGTGCCAGCCGGTGGCAGGGGGAGAACACTGAAGCTTTCTTT. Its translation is CASRWQGENTEAFF.

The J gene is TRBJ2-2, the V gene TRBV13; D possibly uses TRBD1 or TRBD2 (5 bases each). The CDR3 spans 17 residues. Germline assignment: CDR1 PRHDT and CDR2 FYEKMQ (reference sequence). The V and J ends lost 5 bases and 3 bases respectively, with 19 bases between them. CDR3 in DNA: TGTGCCAGCAGCAGAAGGGACCTCCGAGGGGACACCGGGGAGCTGTTTTTT. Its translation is CASSRRDLRGDTGELFF.

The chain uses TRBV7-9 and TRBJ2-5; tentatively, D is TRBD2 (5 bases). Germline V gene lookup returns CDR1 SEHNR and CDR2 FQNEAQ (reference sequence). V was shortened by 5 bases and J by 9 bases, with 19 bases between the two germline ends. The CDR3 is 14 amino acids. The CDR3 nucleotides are TGTGCCAGCAGCCCCCGCGGGTCAGGTGGGGCCCAGTACTTC. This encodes CASSPRGSGGAQYF.

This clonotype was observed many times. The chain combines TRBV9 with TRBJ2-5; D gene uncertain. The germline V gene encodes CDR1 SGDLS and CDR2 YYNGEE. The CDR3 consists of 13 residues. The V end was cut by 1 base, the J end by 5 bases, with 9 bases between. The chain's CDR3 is CASSVQPWETQYF. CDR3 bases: TGTGCCAGCAGCGTACAACCTTGGGAGACCCAGTACTTC.

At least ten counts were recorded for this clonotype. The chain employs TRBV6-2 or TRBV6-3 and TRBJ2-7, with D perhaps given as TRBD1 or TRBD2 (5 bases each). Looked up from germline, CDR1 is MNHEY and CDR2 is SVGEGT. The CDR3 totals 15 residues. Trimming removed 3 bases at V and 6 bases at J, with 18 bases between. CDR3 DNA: TGTGCCAGCAGTTATTACCCCGGGACCTTCTCCGAGCAGTACTTC. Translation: CASSYYPGTFSEQYF.

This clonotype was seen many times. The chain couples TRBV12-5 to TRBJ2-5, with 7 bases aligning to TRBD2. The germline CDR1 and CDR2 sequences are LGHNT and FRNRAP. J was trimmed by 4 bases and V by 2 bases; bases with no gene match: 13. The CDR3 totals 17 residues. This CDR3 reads CASGLIGDLTGGETQYF. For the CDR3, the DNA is TGTGCTAGTGGTTTGATCGGGGACCTGACGGGGGGAGAGACCCAGTACTTC.

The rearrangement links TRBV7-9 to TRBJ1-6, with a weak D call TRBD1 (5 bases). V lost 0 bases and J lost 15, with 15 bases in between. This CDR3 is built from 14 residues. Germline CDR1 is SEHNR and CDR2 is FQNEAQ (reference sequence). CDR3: CASSLAGRLGGLHF. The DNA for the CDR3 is TGTGCCAGCAGCTTAGCGGGACGACTTGGGGGCCTCCACTTT.

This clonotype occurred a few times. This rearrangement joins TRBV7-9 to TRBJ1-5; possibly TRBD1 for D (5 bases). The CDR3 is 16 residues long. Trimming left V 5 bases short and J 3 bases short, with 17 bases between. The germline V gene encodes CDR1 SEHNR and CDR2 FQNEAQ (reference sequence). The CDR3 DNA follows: TGTGCCAGCAGCGGTCTACGGGCGGGACTCAATCAGCCCCAGCATTTT. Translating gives CASSGLRAGLNQPQHF.

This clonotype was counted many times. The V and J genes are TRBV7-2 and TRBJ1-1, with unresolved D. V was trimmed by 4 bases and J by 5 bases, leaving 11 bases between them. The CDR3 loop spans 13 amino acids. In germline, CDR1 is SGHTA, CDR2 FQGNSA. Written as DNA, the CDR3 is TGTGCCAGCAGCTCCCATCCTGAGACTGAAGCTTTCTTT. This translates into CASSSHPETEAFF. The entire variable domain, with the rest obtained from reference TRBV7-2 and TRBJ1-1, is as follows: GAGVSQSPSNKVTEKGKDVELRCDPISGHTALYWYRQSLGQGLEFLIYFQGNSAPDKSGLPSDRFSAERTGGSVSTLTIQRTQQEDSAVYLCASSSHPETEAFFGQGTRLTVV.

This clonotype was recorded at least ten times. CDR3 DNA sequence: TGTGCCAGCAGCCCCGGACAGGGCCTCGGTGGTGGGACTGAAGCTTTCTTT. Translating it yields CASSPGQGLGGGTEAFF. The rearrangement uses TRBV11-1 and TRBJ1-1; 8 nucleotides agree with TRBD1. Trimming took 5 bases from V and 5 from J; bases not matched to a gene: 16. The CDR3 has 17 residues. The germline V gene encodes CDR1 SGHAT and CDR2 FQDESV (reference sequence). The full variable domain, completed using reference TRBV11-1 and TRBJ1-1, is EAEVAQSPRYKITEKSQAVAFWCDPISGHATLYWYRQILGQGPELLVQFQDESVVDDSQLPKDRFSAERLKGVDSTLKIQPAELGDSAMYLCASSPGQGLGGGTEAFFGQGTRLTVV.

The CDR3 sequence is CASTPRTFREKLFF. The CDR3 bases are TGTGCCAGTACCCCCCGGACATTCCGGGAAAAACTGTTTTTT. V usage is TRBV19 and J usage is TRBJ1-4; D perhaps matches TRBD1 (5 bases). The CDR3 is 14 amino acids. Germline-derived CDR1 and CDR2 are LNHDA and SQIVND (reference sequence). V shed 7 bases and J shed 8 bases, with 17 bases lying between them.

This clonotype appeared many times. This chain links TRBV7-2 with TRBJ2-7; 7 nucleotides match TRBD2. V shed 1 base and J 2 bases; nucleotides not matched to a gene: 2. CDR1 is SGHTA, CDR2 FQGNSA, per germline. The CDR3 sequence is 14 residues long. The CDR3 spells CASSLGGGPYEQYF. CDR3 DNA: TGTGCCAGCAGCTTAGGGGGGGGTCCCTACGAGCAGTACTTC.

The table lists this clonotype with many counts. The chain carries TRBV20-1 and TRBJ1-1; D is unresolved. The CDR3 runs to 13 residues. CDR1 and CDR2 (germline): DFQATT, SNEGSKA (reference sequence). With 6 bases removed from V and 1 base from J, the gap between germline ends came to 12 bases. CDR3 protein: CSAHVGGNTEAFF. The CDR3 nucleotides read TGCAGTGCCCATGTGGGTGGGAACACTGAAGCTTTCTTT.

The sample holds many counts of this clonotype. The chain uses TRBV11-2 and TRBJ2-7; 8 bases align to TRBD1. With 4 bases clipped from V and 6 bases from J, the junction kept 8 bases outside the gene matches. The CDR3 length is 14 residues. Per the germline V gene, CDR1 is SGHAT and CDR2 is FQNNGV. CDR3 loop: CASSSRTGNSEQYF. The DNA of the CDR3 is TGTGCCAGCAGCTCCCGGACAGGGAACAGCGAGCAGTACTTC.

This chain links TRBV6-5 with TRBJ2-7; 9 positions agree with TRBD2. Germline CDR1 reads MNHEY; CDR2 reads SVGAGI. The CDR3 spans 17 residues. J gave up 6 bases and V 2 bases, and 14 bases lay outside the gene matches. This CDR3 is CASSYPGTSPGGSEQYF. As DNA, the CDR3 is TGTGCCAGCAGTTACCCTGGGACTAGCCCGGGCGGGAGCGAGCAGTACTTC.

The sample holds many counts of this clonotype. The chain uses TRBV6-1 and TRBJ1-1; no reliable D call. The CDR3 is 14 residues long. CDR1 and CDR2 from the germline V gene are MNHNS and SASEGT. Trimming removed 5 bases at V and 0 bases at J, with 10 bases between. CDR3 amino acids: CASSRLGVNTEAFF. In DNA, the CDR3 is TGTGCCAGCAGTCGCCTAGGAGTGAACACTGAAGCTTTCTTT.

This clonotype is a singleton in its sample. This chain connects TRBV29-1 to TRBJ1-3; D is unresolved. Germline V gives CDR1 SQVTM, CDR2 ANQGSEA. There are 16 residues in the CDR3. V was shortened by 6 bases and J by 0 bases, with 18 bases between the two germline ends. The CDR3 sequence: CSVNLGLTYSGNTIYF. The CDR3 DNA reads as TGCAGCGTGAACCTGGGCCTCACGTACTCTGGAAACACCATATATTTT.

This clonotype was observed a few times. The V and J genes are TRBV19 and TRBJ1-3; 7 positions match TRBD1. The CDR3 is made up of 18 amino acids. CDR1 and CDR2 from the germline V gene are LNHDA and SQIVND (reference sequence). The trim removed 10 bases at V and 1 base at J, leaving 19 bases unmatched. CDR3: CATTTSRINRGSGNTIYF. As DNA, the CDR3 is TGTGCCACCACTACCAGTAGGATTAACAGGGGTTCTGGAAACACCATATATTTT.

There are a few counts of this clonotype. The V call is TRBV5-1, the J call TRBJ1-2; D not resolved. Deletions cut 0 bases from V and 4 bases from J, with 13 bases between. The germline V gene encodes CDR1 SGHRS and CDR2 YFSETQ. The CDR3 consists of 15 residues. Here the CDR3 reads CASSLEGLSGYGYTF. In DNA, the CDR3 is TGCGCCAGCAGCTTGGAGGGCCTCAGCGGCTATGGCTACACCTTC.

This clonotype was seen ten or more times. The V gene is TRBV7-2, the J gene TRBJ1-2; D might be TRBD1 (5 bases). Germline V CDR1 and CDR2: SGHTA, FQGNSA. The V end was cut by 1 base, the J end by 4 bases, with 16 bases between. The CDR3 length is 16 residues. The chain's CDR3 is CASSLGPSRASYGYTF. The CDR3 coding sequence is TGTGCCAGCAGCTTAGGGCCGTCCAGGGCCTCCTATGGCTACACCTTC.

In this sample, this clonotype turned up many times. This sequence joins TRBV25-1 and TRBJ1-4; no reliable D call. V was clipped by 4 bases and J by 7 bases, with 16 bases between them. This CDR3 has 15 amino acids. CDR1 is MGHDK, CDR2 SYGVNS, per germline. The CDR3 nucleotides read TGTGCCAGCAGTGCGAGGGTTCGTACCGGTGAAAAACTGTTTTTT. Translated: CASSARVRTGEKLFF.

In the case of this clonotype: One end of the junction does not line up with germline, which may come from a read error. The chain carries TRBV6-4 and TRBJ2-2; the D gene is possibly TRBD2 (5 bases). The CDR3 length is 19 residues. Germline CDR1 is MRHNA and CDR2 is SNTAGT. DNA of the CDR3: TGTGCCAGCAGTTACTCGACCGGTGTGGACTTTACCCCCACCGGGGAGCTGTTTTTT. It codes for CASSYSTGVDFTPTGELFF.

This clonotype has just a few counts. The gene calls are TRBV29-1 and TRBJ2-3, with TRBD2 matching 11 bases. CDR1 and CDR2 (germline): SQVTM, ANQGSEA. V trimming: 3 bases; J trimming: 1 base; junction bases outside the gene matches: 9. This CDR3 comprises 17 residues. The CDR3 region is CSVEGSGRGLGTDTQYF. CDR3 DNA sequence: TGCAGCGTTGAGGGTAGCGGGAGGGGTTTGGGCACAGATACGCAGTATTTT.

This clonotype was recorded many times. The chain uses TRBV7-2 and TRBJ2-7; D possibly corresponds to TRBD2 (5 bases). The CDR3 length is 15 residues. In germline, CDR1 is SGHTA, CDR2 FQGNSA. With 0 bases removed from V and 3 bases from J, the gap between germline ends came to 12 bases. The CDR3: CASSLASEDGYEQYF. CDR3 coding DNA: TGTGCCAGCAGCTTAGCTTCGGAGGACGGCTACGAGCAGTACTTC.

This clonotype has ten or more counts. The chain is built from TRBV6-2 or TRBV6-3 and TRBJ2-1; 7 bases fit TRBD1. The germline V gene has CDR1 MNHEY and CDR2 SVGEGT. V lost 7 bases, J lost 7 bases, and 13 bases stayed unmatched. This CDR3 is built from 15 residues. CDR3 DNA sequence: TGTGCCAGCACCTCAGAGACAGGGCCTCAAAATGAGCAGTTCTTC. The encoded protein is CASTSETGPQNEQFF.

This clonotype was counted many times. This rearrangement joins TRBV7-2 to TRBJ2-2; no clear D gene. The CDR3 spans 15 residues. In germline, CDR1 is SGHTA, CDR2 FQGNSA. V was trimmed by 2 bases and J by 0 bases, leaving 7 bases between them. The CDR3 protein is CASSLSSANTGELFF. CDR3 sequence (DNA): TGTGCCAGCAGCTTATCGTCCGCGAACACCGGGGAGCTGTTTTTT.